The clone carrying this T cell receptor (beta chain) was counted only a few times. The antigen is undetermined. The source of the sample is a study of response to subunit inactivated influenza vaccine. TCRdb reprocessed the RT-PCR reads via MiXCR and lists one record per CDR3 protein. The table shows around 650,000 distinct CDR3 sequences, with 15% to 19% occurring only once. Germline CDR1 reads DFQATT; CDR2 reads SNEGSKA (reference sequence). The CDR3 totals 13 residues. Trimming took 7 bases from V and 5 from J; bases not matched to a gene: 8. Study-wide points: Each seasonal flu vaccination may recruit only limited new T cells, authors suggested.

The chain uses TRBV20-1 and TRBJ2-5; the match to TRBD1 covers 9 bases. The sequence derives from a man between 50 and 59 years old who received an inactivated influenza vaccine. The specimen comprised PBMCs from blood, sampled about 11 days after vaccination. CDR3: CSVPGTGLETQYF. The CDR3 DNA follows: TGCAGTGTTCCGGGGACAGGGTTGGAGACCCAGTACTTC.